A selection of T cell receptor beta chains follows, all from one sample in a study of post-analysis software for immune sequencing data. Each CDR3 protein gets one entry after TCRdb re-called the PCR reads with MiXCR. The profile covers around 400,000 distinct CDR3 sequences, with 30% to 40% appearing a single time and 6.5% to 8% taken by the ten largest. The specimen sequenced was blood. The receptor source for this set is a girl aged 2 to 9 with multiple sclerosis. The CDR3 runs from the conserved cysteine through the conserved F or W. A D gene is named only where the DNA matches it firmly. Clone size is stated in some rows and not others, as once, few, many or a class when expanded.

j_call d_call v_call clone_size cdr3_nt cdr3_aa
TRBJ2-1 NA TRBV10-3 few TGTGCCATCAGTGATGCCCCGACTAGGAACTCCTACAATGAGCAGTTCTTC CAISDAPTRNSYNEQFF
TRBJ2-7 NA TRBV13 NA TGTGCCAGCTTCTTGAACGAGCAGTACTTC CASFLNEQYF
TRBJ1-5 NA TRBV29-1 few TGCAGCGTTTATACAGGGTTCGATCAGCCCCAGCATTTT CSVYTGFDQPQHF
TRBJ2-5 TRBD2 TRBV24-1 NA TGTGCCACCAGTGATTCGATTTGGACTAGCTCAGAGACCCAGTACTTC CATSDSIWTSSETQYF
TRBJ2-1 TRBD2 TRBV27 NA TGTGCCAGCAGGACTAGCGGGACTAGCTCCTACAATGAGCAGTTCTTC CASRTSGTSSYNEQFF
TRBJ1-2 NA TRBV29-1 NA TGCAGCGTTGACCTAGGAGGCTATGGCTACACCTTC CSVDLGGYGYTF
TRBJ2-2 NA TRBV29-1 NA TGCAGCGTTGGGGGCAGAAACACCGGGGAGCTGTTTTTT CSVGGRNTGELFF
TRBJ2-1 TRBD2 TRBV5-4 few TGTGCCAGCAGCCCTCGGGGGGGCATGATCTCGTCCAATGAGCAGTTCTTC CASSPRGGMISSNEQFF
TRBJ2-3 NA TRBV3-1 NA TGTGCCAGCAGCCAATCGTCTCCCGAGCTGGATACGCAGTATTTT CASSQSSPELDTQYF
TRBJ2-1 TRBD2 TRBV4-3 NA TGCGCCAGCAGCCAAGGGATAGCGGGAGTCAATGAGCAGTTCTTC CASSQGIAGVNEQFF
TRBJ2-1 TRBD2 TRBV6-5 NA TGTGCCAGCAGTTACCCGGGGACGAGCGGGAGGCGGAATGAGCAGTTCTTC CASSYPGTSGRRNEQFF
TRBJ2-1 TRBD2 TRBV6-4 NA TGTGCCAGCAGTGGAGAAGCTAGCGGTCGTGAGCAGTTCTTC CASSGEASGREQFF
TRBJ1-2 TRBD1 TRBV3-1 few TGTGCCAGCAGCCCCCAAGACAGGGGGCTTGGCTACACCTTC CASSPQDRGLGYTF
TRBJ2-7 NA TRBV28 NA TGTGCCAGCAGTTCGGGGATCTGGACAGCCTACGAGCAGTACTTC CASSSGIWTAYEQYF
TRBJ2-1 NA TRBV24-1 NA TGTGCCACCAGTGCGAGGAATGAGCAGTTCTTC CATSARNEQFF
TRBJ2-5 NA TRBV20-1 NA TGCAATGCTTCGAAGGAGGGGGCAGGGGAGACCCAGTACTTC CNASKEGAGETQYF
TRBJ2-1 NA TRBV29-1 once TGCAGCGTTGAAGTTCCCGGGACTTTCAATGAGCAGTTCTTC CSVEVPGTFNEQFF
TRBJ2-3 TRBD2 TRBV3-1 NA TGTGCCAGCAGCCAAGGGGTTAGCGGGGGGACCACAGATACGCAGTATTTT CASSQGVSGGTTDTQYF
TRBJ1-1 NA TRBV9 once TGTGCCAGCAGCCCCCTTTTAGCTGCGAACACTGAAGCTTTCTTT CASSPLLAANTEAFF
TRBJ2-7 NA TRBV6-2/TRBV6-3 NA TGTGCCAGCAGCCCGACGGTGTCGACCTACGAGCAGTACTTC CASSPTVSTYEQYF